The rows below give T cell receptor beta chains drawn from one sample of a study of radiotherapy plus CTLA-4 blockade in lung cancer. Measured with immunoSEQ multiplex PCR; TCRdb has only the in-frame clones, and not every one. The sample has about 48,000 clones, roughly 90% seen once. Here the sequenced sample was peripheral blood, taken from a patient treated with radiotherapy plus ipilimumab. The receptors were gathered from a human donor with non-small cell lung cancer that progressed on radiotherapy plus ipilimumab. Some clones in this sample may be carry-over from other donors' samples. The CDR3 runs from the conserved cysteine through the conserved F or W. The D gene is left open where the match is weak. The size field is filled for only some rows; it gives once, few, many or a size class.

j_call: TRBJ1-4
v_call: TRBV18
d_call: NA
clone_size: NA
cdr3_nt: TGTGCCAGCTCACCGGTGAACCGCGCTAATGAAAAACTGTTTTTT
cdr3_aa: CASSPVNRANEKLFF

j_call: TRBJ1-2
v_call: TRBV18
d_call: NA
clone_size: NA
cdr3_nt: TGTGCCAGCTCTCCTGACGGTTCGGGTGGCTACACCTTC
cdr3_aa: CASSPDGSGGYTF

j_call: TRBJ2-6
v_call: TRBV6-1
d_call: TRBD2
clone_size: once
cdr3_nt: TGTGCCAGCAGTAGCGGGAGGGCTGGGGCCAACGTCCTGACTTTC
cdr3_aa: CASSSGRAGANVLTF

j_call: TRBJ2-2
v_call: TRBV6-1
d_call: TRBD2
clone_size: NA
cdr3_nt: TGTGCCAGCAGAAAGGGAGGGCCACGGACCGGGGAGCTGTTTTTT
cdr3_aa: CASRKGGPRTGELFF

j_call: TRBJ1-3
v_call: TRBV30
d_call: TRBD1
clone_size: NA
cdr3_nt: TGTGCCTGGAGTAGGGGGACAGGGACTGGAAACACCATATATTTT
cdr3_aa: CAWSRGTGTGNTIYF

j_call: TRBJ2-7
v_call: TRBV29-1
d_call: TRBD2
clone_size: NA
cdr3_nt: TGCAGCGTTGAAGGAAGCGGGAGAGAATACGAGCAGTACTTC
cdr3_aa: CSVEGSGREYEQYF

j_call: TRBJ2-7
v_call: TRBV18
d_call: NA
clone_size: NA
cdr3_nt: TGTGCCAGCTCACCAGTGGGGGCGAGTAGCTCCTACGAGCAGTACTTC
cdr3_aa: CASSPVGASSSYEQYF

j_call: TRBJ2-3
v_call: TRBV7-9
d_call: TRBD2
clone_size: NA
cdr3_nt: TGTGCCAGCAGCCTAGCATCTAGCGGGACGACTTTT
cdr3_aa: CASSLASSGTTF

j_call: TRBJ2-7
v_call: TRBV9
d_call: TRBD2
clone_size: NA
cdr3_nt: TGTGCCAGCAGCGTTGGGGGGGGTCCGAGCAACGAGCAGTACTTC
cdr3_aa: CASSVGGGPSNEQYF

j_call: TRBJ2-7
v_call: TRBV29-1
d_call: NA
clone_size: NA
cdr3_nt: TGCAGCGTCCCTATAGCCGGTGAGCAGTACTTC
cdr3_aa: CSVPIAGEQYF

j_call: TRBJ2-6
v_call: TRBV9
d_call: NA
clone_size: NA
cdr3_nt: TGTGCCAGCAGCGCCCACTCTGGGGCCAACGTCCTGACTTTC
cdr3_aa: CASSAHSGANVLTF

j_call: TRBJ1-2
v_call: TRBV6-1
d_call: TRBD1
clone_size: NA
cdr3_nt: TGTGCCAGCAGTGACCTTCTAACTCAGGACAGGAACTATGGCTACACCTTC
cdr3_aa: CASSDLLTQDRNYGYTF

j_call: TRBJ2-1
v_call: TRBV7-6
d_call: TRBD2
clone_size: NA
cdr3_nt: TGTGCCAGCAGCTTTTCTAGCGGGAGTTACAATGAGCAGTTCTTC
cdr3_aa: CASSFSSGSYNEQFF

j_call: TRBJ2-5
v_call: TRBV7-6
d_call: TRBD2
clone_size: NA
cdr3_nt: TGTGCCAGCAGCTTAGCGGGGACTACCCAAGAGACCCAGTACTTC
cdr3_aa: CASSLAGTTQETQYF

j_call: TRBJ2-3
v_call: TRBV6-1
d_call: NA
clone_size: NA
cdr3_nt: TGTGCCAGCAGTGAACCGTCCACAGATACGCAGTATTTT
cdr3_aa: CASSEPSTDTQYF

j_call: TRBJ2-7
v_call: TRBV27
d_call: NA
clone_size: NA
cdr3_nt: TGTGCCAGCAGTATAGGGGGAGGGACCTACGAGCAGTACTTC
cdr3_aa: CASSIGGGTYEQYF

j_call: TRBJ1-1
v_call: TRBV4-1
d_call: NA
clone_size: NA
cdr3_nt: TGCGCCAGCAGCCATCCCCAGGGGTTGGACACTGAAGCTTTCTTT
cdr3_aa: CASSHPQGLDTEAFF

j_call: TRBJ2-1
v_call: TRBV5-1
d_call: TRBD2
clone_size: NA
cdr3_nt: TGCGCCAGCCAACTAGCGGGCCTCAATGAGCAGTTCTTC
cdr3_aa: CASQLAGLNEQFF

j_call: TRBJ1-2
v_call: TRBV30
d_call: NA
clone_size: NA
cdr3_nt: TGTGCCTGGAGAGGATTACGGGGGAGAAGGGATGGCTACACCTTC
cdr3_aa: CAWRGLRGRRDGYTF

j_call: TRBJ2-7
v_call: TRBV11-2
d_call: NA
clone_size: NA
cdr3_nt: TGTGCCAGCAGTAAAAGCGGGCCCACCTACGAGCAGTACTTC
cdr3_aa: CASSKSGPTYEQYF

j_call: TRBJ2-3
v_call: TRBV15
d_call: TRBD2
clone_size: NA
cdr3_nt: TGTGCCACCGGAGGTCTGGGACTAGCGGGAGTGGATACGCAGTATTTT
cdr3_aa: CATGGLGLAGVDTQYF

j_call: TRBJ2-3
v_call: TRBV6-5
d_call: TRBD2
clone_size: NA
cdr3_nt: TGTGCCAGCAGTTACTCACTAGCGGGAGCGGAAGATACGCAGTATTTT
cdr3_aa: CASSYSLAGAEDTQYF

j_call: TRBJ1-1
v_call: TRBV5-5
d_call: NA
clone_size: NA
cdr3_nt: TGTGCCAGCAGCTTGGGTTTAGAAGCTTTCTTT
cdr3_aa: CASSLGLEAFF

j_call: TRBJ2-4
v_call: TRBV19
d_call: TRBD1
clone_size: NA
cdr3_nt: TGTGCCAGTAGTGTTAACAGGGGGCCGACCAAAAACATTCAGTACTTC
cdr3_aa: CASSVNRGPTKNIQYF

j_call: TRBJ2-3
v_call: TRBV29-1
d_call: TRBD1
clone_size: NA
cdr3_nt: TGCAGCGTTGAAGGGTGGGACAGCCCAGGGGATACGCAGTATTTT
cdr3_aa: CSVEGWDSPGDTQYF

j_call: TRBJ1-2
v_call: TRBV19
d_call: NA
clone_size: NA
cdr3_nt: TGTGCCAGTACCTCGTTGGAGGCTGCGTATTATGGCTACACCTTC
cdr3_aa: CASTSLEAAYYGYTF

j_call: TRBJ2-1
v_call: TRBV18
d_call: NA
clone_size: NA
cdr3_nt: TGTGCCAGCCCACTCCGGACAAGTGACAATGAGCAGTTCTTC
cdr3_aa: CASPLRTSDNEQFF

j_call: TRBJ1-2
v_call: TRBV7-9
d_call: TRBD1
clone_size: NA
cdr3_nt: TGTGCCAGCAGGATACTGGACAGGGCCTATGGCTACACCTTC
cdr3_aa: CASRILDRAYGYTF

j_call: TRBJ2-3
v_call: TRBV10-3
d_call: NA
clone_size: NA
cdr3_nt: TGTGCCATCAGTGGCGGGGCCACTAGCACAGATACGCAGTATTTT
cdr3_aa: CAISGGATSTDTQYF

j_call: TRBJ1-1
v_call: TRBV5-1
d_call: NA
clone_size: NA
cdr3_nt: TGCGCCAGCAGCATGCCAGGGGCGAACACTGAAGCTTTCTTT
cdr3_aa: CASSMPGANTEAFF

j_call: TRBJ2-3
v_call: TRBV7-2
d_call: TRBD2
clone_size: NA
cdr3_nt: TGTGCCAGCAGCTTGTGGACTAGAGTGTCGTCAGATACGCAGTATTTT
cdr3_aa: CASSLWTRVSSDTQYF

j_call: TRBJ1-1
v_call: TRBV4-2
d_call: NA
clone_size: NA
cdr3_nt: TGTGCCAGCAGCCAACAATTGACAGGAACTGAAGCTTTCTTT
cdr3_aa: CASSQQLTGTEAFF

j_call: TRBJ2-4
v_call: TRBV7-2
d_call: TRBD2
clone_size: NA
cdr3_nt: TGTGCCAGCAGCTTAGCTAGCGGGAGAAACATTCAGTACTTC
cdr3_aa: CASSLASGRNIQYF

j_call: TRBJ1-2
v_call: TRBV19
d_call: NA
clone_size: NA
cdr3_nt: TGTGCCAGCCGGACATCGCCTTATGGCTACACCTTC
cdr3_aa: CASRTSPYGYTF

j_call: TRBJ2-1
v_call: TRBV27
d_call: NA
clone_size: NA
cdr3_nt: TGTGCCAGCAGTTTAGGAGGGAGCCTATACAATGAGCAGTTCTTC
cdr3_aa: CASSLGGSLYNEQFF

j_call: TRBJ1-1
v_call: TRBV28
d_call: TRBD1
clone_size: NA
cdr3_nt: TGTGCCAGCACAGGGGGGCTGAACACTGAAGCTTTCTTT
cdr3_aa: CASTGGLNTEAFF

j_call: TRBJ2-3
v_call: TRBV2
d_call: NA
clone_size: NA
cdr3_nt: TGTGCCAGCAGTGGCGAGGAGAACACAGATACGCAGTATTTT
cdr3_aa: CASSGEENTDTQYF

j_call: TRBJ2-5
v_call: TRBV29-1
d_call: NA
clone_size: few
cdr3_nt: TGCAGTGGAGCAGAGAGCCAAGAGACCCAGTACTTC
cdr3_aa: CSGAESQETQYF

j_call: TRBJ2-5
v_call: TRBV18
d_call: NA
clone_size: NA
cdr3_nt: TGTGCCAGCTCACCGACAACCCAAGAGACCCAGTACTTC
cdr3_aa: CASSPTTQETQYF

j_call: TRBJ2-1
v_call: TRBV10-3
d_call: TRBD2
clone_size: NA
cdr3_nt: TGTGCCATCAGTGGGACAGGAGAAACTAGCGGGAGTACCCCTCAGGATGAGCAGTTCTTC
cdr3_aa: CAISGTGETSGSTPQDEQFF

j_call: TRBJ2-1
v_call: TRBV13
d_call: TRBD2
clone_size: NA
cdr3_nt: TGTGCCAGCAGCTCGGGACTAGCGTACAATGAGCAGTTCTTC
cdr3_aa: CASSSGLAYNEQFF

j_call: TRBJ1-6
v_call: TRBV6-6
d_call: TRBD1
clone_size: NA
cdr3_nt: TGTGCCAGCAGGCCGCAGACAGGGGAGGATTCACCCCTCCACTTT
cdr3_aa: CASRPQTGEDSPLHF

j_call: TRBJ2-1
v_call: TRBV4-3
d_call: TRBD2
clone_size: NA
cdr3_nt: TGCGCCAGCAGTCCTACTAGCGGCTGGTCCTACAATGAGCAGTTCTTC
cdr3_aa: CASSPTSGWSYNEQFF

j_call: TRBJ2-7
v_call: TRBV27
d_call: TRBD2
clone_size: few
cdr3_nt: TGTGCCAGCAGATTAGCGGGGGGCTCCTACGAGCAGTACTTC
cdr3_aa: CASRLAGGSYEQYF

j_call: TRBJ1-6
v_call: TRBV19
d_call: NA
clone_size: NA
cdr3_nt: TGTGCCAGCCGGGATACGGACTATTCACCCCTCCACTTT
cdr3_aa: CASRDTDYSPLHF

j_call: TRBJ2-7
v_call: TRBV29-1
d_call: TRBD2
clone_size: medium-sized
cdr3_nt: TGCAGCGTTGTTGCGACTAGCGGGTCCTACGAGCAGTACTTC
cdr3_aa: CSVVATSGSYEQYF

j_call: TRBJ2-7
v_call: TRBV6-5
d_call: TRBD1
clone_size: few
cdr3_nt: TGTGCCAGCAGGACAGGGGACGAGCAGTACTTC
cdr3_aa: CASRTGDEQYF